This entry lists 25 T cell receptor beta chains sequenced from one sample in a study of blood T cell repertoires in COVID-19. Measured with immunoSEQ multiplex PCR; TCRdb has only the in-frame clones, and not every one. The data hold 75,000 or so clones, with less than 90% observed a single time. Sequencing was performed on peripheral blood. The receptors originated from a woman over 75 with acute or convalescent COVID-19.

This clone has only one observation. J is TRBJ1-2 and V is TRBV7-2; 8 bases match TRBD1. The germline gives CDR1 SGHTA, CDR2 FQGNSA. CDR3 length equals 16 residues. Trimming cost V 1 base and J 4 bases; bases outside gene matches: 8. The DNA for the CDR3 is TGTGCCAGCAGCTTAGAGGACAGGGCCATGATCTATGGCTACACCTTC. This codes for CASSLEDRAMIYGYTF.

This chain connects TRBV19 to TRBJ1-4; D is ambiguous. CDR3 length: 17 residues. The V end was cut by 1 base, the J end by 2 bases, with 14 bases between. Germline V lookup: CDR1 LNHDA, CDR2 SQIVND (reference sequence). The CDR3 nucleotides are TGTGCCAGTAGTATAGTCACCCTCAGTACGACTAATGAAAAACTGTTTTTT. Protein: CASSIVTLSTTNEKLFF.

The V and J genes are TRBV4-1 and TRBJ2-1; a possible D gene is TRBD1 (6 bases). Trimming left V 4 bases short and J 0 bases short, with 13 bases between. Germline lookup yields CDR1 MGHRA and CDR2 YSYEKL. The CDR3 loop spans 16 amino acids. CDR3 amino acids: CASSRDTGNSYNEQFF. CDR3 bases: TGCGCCAGCAGCCGCGATACAGGGAACTCCTACAATGAGCAGTTCTTC.

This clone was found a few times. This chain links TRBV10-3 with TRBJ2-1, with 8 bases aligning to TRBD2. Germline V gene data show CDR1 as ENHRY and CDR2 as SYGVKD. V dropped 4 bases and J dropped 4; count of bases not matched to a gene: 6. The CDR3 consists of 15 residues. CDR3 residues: CAISGRGAPYNEQFF. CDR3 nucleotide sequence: TGTGCCATCAGTGGGCGGGGGGCGCCTTACAATGAGCAGTTCTTC.

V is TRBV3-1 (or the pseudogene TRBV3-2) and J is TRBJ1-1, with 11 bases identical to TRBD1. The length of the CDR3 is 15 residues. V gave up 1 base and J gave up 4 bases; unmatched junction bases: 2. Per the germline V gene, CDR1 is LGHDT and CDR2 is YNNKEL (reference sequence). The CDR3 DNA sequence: TGTGCCAGCAGCCAAGCCGGGACAGGGGGCACTGAAGCTTTCTTT. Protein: CASSQAGTGGTEAFF.

CDR3 in amino acids: CASTTSPSGTYEQYF. CDR3 DNA sequence: TGTGCCAGCACTACAAGCCCTAGCGGGACCTACGAGCAGTACTTC. The rearrangement links TRBV6-5 to TRBJ2-7, with 9 nucleotides matching TRBD2. Germline values: CDR1 MNHEY, CDR2 SVGAGI. J lost 2 bases, V lost 7 bases, and 9 bases had no gene match. The CDR3 spans 15 residues.

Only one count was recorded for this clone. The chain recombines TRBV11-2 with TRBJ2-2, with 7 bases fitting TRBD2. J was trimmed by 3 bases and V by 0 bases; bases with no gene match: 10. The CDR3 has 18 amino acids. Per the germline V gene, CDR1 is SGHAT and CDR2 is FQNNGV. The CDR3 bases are TGTGCCAGCAGCTTAGATCTTAGGACTAGGAGGGACACCGGGGAGCTGTTTTTT. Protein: CASSLDLRTRRDTGELFF.

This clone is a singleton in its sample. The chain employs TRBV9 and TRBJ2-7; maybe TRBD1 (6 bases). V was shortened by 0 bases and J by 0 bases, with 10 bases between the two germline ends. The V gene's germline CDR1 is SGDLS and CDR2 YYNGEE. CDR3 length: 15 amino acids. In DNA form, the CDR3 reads TGTGCCAGCAGCGTAGTCCCGGACAGCTCCTACGAGCAGTACTTC. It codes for CASSVVPDSSYEQYF.

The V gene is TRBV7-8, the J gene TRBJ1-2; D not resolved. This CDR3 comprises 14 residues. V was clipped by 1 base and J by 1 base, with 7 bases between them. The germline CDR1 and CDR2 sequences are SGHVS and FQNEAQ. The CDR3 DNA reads TGTGCCAGCAGCTTAGTACAGTTTAACTATGGCTACACCTTC. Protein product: CASSLVQFNYGYTF.

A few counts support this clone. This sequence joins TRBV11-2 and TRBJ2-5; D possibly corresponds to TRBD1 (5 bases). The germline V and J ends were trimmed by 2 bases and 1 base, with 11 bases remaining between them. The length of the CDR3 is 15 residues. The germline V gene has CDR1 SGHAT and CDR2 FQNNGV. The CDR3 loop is CASSLTGRVQETQYF. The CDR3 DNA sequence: TGTGCCAGCAGCTTAACAGGCCGGGTCCAAGAGACCCAGTACTTC. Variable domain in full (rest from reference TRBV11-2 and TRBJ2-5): EAGVAQSPRYKIIEKRQSVAFWCNPISGHATLYWYQQILGQGPKLLIQFQNNGVVDDSQLPKDRFSAERLKGVDSTLKIQPAKLEDSAVYLCASSLTGRVQETQYFGPGTRLLVL.

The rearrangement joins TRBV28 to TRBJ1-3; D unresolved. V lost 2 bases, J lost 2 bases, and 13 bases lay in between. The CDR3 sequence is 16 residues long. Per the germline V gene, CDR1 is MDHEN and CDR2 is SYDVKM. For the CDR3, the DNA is TGTGCCAGCAGTTTACTGGCAGGTGCCGCTGGAAACACCATATATTTT. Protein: CASSLLAGAAGNTIYF.

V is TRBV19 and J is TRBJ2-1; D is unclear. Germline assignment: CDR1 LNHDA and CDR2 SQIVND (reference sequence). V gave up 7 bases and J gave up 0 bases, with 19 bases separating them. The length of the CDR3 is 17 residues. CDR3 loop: CASTNRVASGSYNEQFF. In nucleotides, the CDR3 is TGTGCCAGTACCAATCGAGTAGCCTCGGGCTCCTACAATGAGCAGTTCTTC.

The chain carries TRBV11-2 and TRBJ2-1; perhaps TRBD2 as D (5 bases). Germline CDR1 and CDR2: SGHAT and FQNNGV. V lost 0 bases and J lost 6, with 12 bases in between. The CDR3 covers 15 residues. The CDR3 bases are TGTGCCAGCAGCTTAGAAGGCCTAGCAGGCAATGAGCAGTTCTTC. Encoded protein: CASSLEGLAGNEQFF.

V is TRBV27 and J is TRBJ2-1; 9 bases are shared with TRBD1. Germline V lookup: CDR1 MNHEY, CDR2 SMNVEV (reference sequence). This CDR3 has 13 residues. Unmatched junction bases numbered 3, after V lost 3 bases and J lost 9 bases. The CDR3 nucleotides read TGTGCCAGCAGTTTGGGGACAGGGACTGAGCAGTTCTTC. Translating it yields CASSLGTGTEQFF.

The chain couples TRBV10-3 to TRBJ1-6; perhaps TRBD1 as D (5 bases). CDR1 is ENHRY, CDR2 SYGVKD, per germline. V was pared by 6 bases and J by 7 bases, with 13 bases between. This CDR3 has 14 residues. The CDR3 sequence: CAIRGTTTNSPLHF. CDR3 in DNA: TGTGCCATCAGGGGGACTACCACAAATTCACCCCTCCACTTT.

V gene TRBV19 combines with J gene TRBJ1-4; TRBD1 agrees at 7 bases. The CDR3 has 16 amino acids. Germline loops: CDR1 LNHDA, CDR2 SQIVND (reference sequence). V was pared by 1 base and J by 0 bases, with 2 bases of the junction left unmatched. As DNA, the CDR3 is TGTGCCAGTAGTATAGGGACAGGTACAACTAATGAAAAACTGTTTTTT. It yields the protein CASSIGTGTTNEKLFF.

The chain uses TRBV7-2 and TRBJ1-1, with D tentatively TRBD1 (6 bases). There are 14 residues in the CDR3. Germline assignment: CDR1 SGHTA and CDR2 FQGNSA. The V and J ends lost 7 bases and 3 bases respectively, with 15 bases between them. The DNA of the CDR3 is TGTGCCAGCACCCCACAGGGAGTGGACACTGAAGCTTTCTTT. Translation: CASTPQGVDTEAFF.

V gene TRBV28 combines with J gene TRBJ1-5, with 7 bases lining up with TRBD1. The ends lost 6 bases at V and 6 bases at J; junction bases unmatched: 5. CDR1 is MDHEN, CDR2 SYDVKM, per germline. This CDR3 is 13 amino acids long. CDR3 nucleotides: TGTGCCAGCAGGTCCGGGACAGTTCAGCCCCAGCATTTT. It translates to CASRSGTVQPQHF. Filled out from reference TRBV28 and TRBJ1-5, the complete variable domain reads DVKVTQSSRYLVKRTGEKVFLECVQDMDHENMFWYRQDPGLGLRLIYFSYDVKMKEKGDIPEGYSVSREKKERFSLILESASTNQTSMYLCASRSGTVQPQHFGDGTRLSIL.

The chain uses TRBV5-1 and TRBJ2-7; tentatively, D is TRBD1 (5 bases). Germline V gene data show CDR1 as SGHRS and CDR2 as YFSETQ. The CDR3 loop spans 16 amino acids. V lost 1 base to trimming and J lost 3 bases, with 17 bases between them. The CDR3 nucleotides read TGCGCCAGCAGCTTGCTCCAGGGTCCTGGGCTCTACGAGCAGTACTTC. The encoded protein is CASSLLQGPGLYEQYF. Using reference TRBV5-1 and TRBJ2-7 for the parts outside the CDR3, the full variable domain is KAGVTQTPRYLIKTRGQQVTLSCSPISGHRSVSWYQQTPGQGLQFLFEYFSETQRNKGNFPGRFSGRQFSNSRSEMNVSTLELGDSALYLCASSLLQGPGLYEQYFGPGTRLTVT.

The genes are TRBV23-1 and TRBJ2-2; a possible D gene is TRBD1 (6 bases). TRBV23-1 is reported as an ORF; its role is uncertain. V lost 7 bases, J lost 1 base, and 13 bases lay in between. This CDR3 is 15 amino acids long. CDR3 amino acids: CASNDWGQNTGELFF. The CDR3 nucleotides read TGCGCCAGCAACGACTGGGGACAGAACACCGGGGAGCTGTTTTTT.

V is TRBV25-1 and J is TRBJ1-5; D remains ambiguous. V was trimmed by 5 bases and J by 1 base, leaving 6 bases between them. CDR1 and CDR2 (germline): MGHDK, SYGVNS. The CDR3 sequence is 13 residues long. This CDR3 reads CASSWQSNQPQHF. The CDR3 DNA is TGTGCCAGCAGTTGGCAGAGCAATCAGCCCCAGCATTTT.

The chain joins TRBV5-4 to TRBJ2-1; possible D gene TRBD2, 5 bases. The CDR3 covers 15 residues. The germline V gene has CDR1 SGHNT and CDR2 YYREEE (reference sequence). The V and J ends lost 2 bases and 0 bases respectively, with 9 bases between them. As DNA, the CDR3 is TGTGCCAGCAGCTTCTCGGCGGGCTCCTACAATGAGCAGTTCTTC. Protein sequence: CASSFSAGSYNEQFF.

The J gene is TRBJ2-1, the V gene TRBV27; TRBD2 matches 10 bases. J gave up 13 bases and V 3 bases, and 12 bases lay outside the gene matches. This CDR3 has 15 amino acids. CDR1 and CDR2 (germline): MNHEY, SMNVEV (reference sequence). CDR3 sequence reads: CASSFLAGGGNGQFF. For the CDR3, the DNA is TGTGCCAGCAGTTTTTTAGCGGGGGGCGGGAATGGACAGTTCTTC.

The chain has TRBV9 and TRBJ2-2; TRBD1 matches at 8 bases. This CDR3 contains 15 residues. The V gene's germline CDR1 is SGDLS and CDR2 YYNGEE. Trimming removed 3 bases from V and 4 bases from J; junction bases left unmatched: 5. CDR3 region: CASSEDRASTGELFF. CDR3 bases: TGTGCCAGCAGCGAGGACAGGGCCAGCACCGGGGAGCTGTTTTTT.

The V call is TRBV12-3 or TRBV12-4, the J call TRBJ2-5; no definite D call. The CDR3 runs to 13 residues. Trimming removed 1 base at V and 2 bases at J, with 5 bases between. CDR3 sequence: CASSLVDQETQYF. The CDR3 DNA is TGTGCCAGCAGTTTAGTAGATCAAGAGACCCAGTACTTC.